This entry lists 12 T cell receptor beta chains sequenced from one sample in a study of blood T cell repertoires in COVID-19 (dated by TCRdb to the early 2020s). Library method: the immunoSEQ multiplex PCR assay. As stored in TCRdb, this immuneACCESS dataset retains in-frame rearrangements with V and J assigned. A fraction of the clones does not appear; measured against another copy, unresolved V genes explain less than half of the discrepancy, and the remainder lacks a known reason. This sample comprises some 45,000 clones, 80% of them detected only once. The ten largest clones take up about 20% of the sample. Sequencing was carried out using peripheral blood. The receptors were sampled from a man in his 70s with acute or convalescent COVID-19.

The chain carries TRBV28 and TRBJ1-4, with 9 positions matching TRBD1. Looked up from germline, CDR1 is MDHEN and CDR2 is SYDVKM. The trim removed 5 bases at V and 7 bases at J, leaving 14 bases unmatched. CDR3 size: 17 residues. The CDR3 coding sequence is TGTGCCAGCAGTCTCTTCACCATTACAGGGGGCATTGAAAAACTGTTTTTT. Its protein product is CASSLFTITGGIEKLFF.

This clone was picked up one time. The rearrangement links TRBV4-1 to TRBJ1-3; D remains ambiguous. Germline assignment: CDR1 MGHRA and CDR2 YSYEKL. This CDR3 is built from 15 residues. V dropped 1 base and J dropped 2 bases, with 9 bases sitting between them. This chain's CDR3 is CASSQVLSAGNTIYF. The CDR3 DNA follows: TGCGCCAGCAGCCAAGTTCTGTCAGCTGGAAACACCATATATTTT.

The CDR3, as DNA: TGCGCCAGCAGCCAAGGAGACAGGGGGCATGGCTACACCTTC. Its translation: CASSQGDRGHGYTF. This chain joins TRBV4-3 and TRBJ1-2; 10 bases line up with TRBD1. Germline V gene data show CDR1 as LGHNA and CDR2 as YSLEER. The V gene end was trimmed by 1 base and the J gene end by 6 bases; junction bases not matched to a gene: 2. The CDR3 loop spans 14 amino acids.

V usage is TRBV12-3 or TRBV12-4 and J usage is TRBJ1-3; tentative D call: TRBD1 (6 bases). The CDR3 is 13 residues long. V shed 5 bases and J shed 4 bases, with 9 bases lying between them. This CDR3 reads CASSGQFGNTIYF. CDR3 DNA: TGTGCCAGCAGTGGACAGTTCGGAAACACCATATATTTT.

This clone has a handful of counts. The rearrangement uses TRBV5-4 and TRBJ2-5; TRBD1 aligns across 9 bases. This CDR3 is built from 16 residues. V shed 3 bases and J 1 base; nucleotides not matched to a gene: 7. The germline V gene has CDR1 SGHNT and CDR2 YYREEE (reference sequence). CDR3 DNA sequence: TGTGCCAGCAGCTCCGTGGACAGGGGCCCCCAAGAGACCCAGTACTTC. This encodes CASSSVDRGPQETQYF.

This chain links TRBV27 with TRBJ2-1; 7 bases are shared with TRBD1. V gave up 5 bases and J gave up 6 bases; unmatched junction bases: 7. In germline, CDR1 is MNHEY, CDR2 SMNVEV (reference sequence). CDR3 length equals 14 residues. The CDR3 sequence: CASSTGVGSNEQFF. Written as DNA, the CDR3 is TGTGCCAGCAGTACAGGGGTGGGGAGCAATGAGCAGTTCTTC.

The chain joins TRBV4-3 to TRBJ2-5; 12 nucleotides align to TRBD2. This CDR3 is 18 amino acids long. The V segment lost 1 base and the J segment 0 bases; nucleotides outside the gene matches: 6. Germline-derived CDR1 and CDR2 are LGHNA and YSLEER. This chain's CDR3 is CASSQAPTSGGYQETQYF. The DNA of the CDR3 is TGCGCCAGCAGCCAAGCCCCGACTAGCGGGGGATACCAAGAGACCCAGTACTTC.

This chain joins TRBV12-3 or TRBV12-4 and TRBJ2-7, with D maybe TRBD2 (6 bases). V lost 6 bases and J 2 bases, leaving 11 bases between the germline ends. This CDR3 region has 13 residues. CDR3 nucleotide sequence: TGTGCCAGCAGGCGCGGGAAAGCCTACGAGCAGTACTTC. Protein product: CASRRGKAYEQYF.

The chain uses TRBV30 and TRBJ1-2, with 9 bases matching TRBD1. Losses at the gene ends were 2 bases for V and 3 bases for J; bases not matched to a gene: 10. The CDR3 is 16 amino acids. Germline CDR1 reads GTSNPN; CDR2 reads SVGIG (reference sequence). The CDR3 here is CAWSPADRGKYYGYTF. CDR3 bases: TGTGCCTGGAGTCCGGCGGACAGGGGAAAGTACTATGGCTACACCTTC.

CDR3: CASSASGGDLEQYF. DNA of the CDR3: TGTGCCAGCAGCGCGAGCGGGGGGGACCTCGAGCAGTACTTC. The chain recombines TRBV9 with TRBJ2-7, with TRBD2 matching 10 bases. V trimming: 3 bases; J trimming: 6 bases; junction bases outside the gene matches: 6. CDR1 is SGDLS and CDR2 is YYNGEE in the germline V gene. This CDR3 has 14 amino acids.

This chain's CDR3 is CASSFGSTAGRDQETQYF. The CDR3 nucleotides are TGTGCCAGCAGCTTTGGATCAACAGCAGGGAGGGACCAAGAGACCCAGTACTTC. The rearrangement uses TRBV7-9 and TRBJ2-5; 7 nucleotides match TRBD2. Trimming took 3 bases from V and 0 from J; bases not matched to a gene: 13. The CDR3 is made up of 18 amino acids. Per the germline V gene, CDR1 is SEHNR and CDR2 is FQNEAQ (reference sequence).

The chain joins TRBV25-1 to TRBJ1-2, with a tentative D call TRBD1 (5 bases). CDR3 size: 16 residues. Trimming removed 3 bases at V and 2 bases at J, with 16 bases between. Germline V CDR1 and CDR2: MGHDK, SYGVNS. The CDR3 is CASSDTGPARNYGYTF. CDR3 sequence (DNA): TGTGCCAGCAGTGATACAGGCCCGGCAAGGAACTATGGCTACACCTTC.